This entry lists 21 T cell receptor beta chains sequenced from one sample in a study of vaccination effects on CD4 cells after COVID-19. Profiled with immunoSEQ multiplex PCR; TCRdb holds only in-frame clones, not every one. Of under 25,000 clones in the sample, 55% to 80% were seen once. After expansion with viral peptide pools in the ViraFEST assay, antigen-specific CD4+ T cells were sequenced. Culture lasted 10 days before CD4+ T cell isolation. Neither prior SARS-CoV-2 infection nor positive nucleocapsid antibodies were present in the vaccine recipients. For these TCRs, the target antigens are not known. Material: CD4+ T cells from PBMCs cultured with SARS-CoV-2 spike peptides, obtained before COVID-19 vaccination. These receptors all come from a human donor who received a COVID-19 vaccine.

The chain combines TRBV6-1 with TRBJ1-6; D might be TRBD1 (6 bases). The CDR3 is made up of 15 amino acids. The germline V gene encodes CDR1 MNHNS and CDR2 SASEGT. Trimming cost V 1 base and J 5 bases, with 9 bases left between them. The CDR3, as DNA: TGTGCCAGCAGTGAAGGAGACAGGCATAATTCACCCCTCCACTTT. Its translation: CASSEGDRHNSPLHF.

The chain has TRBV19 and TRBJ2-4, with D perhaps TRBD2 (5 bases). The CDR3 has 11 amino acids. Per the germline V gene, CDR1 is LNHDA and CDR2 is SQIVND (reference sequence). The CDR3 DNA is TGTGCGACCGGGGTTGGAAACATTCAGTACTTC. This codes for CATGVGNIQYF.

The count of this clone is one. The genes are TRBV29-1 and TRBJ2-7; TRBD1 aligns across 8 bases. V lost 8 bases, J lost 5 bases, and 8 bases stayed unmatched. CDR3 length: 12 residues. The germline V gene encodes CDR1 SQVTM and CDR2 ANQGSEA. The CDR3 loop is CSFRTGRDEQYF. CDR3 sequence (DNA): TGCAGCTTTAGGACAGGGCGAGACGAGCAGTACTTC.

This clone came up a few times. The rearrangement joins TRBV3-1 (or the pseudogene TRBV3-2) to TRBJ2-1; the match to TRBD2 covers 9 bases. Germline V gene sequence: CDR1 LGHDT, CDR2 YNNKEL (reference sequence). The V and J ends lost 1 base and 8 bases, in that order; junction bases with no gene match: 9. The CDR3 loop spans 16 amino acids. This CDR3 is CASSQASGEFGDEQFF. CDR3 DNA: TGTGCCAGCAGCCAAGCTAGCGGGGAATTTGGCGATGAGCAGTTCTTC.

This clone was detected only a few times. V is TRBV18 and J is TRBJ1-2, with a possible D match to TRBD1 (5 bases). Per germline, CDR1 KGHSH and CDR2 LQKENI. V gave up 5 bases and J gave up 7 bases, with 14 bases separating them. This CDR3 is built from 13 residues. CDR3 nucleotide sequence: TGTGCCAGCTCAACGGACGGGGCCGGTGGCTACACCTTC. The encoded protein is CASSTDGAGGYTF.

This clone was recorded a few times. J is TRBJ1-5 and V is TRBV19; 9 bases match TRBD1. Germline-derived CDR1 and CDR2 are LNHDA and SQIVND (reference sequence). V was clipped by 9 bases and J by 4 bases; unmatched bases: 10. This CDR3 has 15 amino acids. CDR3 protein: CASRRDRVSNQPQHF. For the CDR3, the DNA is TGTGCCAGCCGCCGGGACAGGGTCTCGAATCAGCCCCAGCATTTT.

V is TRBV11-2 and J is TRBJ1-6; no firm D call. CDR3 size: 13 residues. Germline CDR1 SGHAT, CDR2 FQNNGV. V lost 7 bases and J 3 bases, leaving 7 bases between the germline ends. The DNA of the CDR3 is TGTGCCAGCAACAATCTCTATAATTCACCCCTCCACTTT. Amino acids: CASNNLYNSPLHF. The whole variable domain, remainder taken from reference TRBV11-2 and TRBJ1-6, is EAGVAQSPRYKIIEKRQSVAFWCNPISGHATLYWYQQILGQGPKLLIQFQNNGVVDDSQLPKDRFSAERLKGVDSTLKIQPAKLEDSAVYLCASNNLYNSPLHFGNGTRLTVT.

This chain links TRBV18 with TRBJ2-7, with 8 bases lining up with TRBD1. V trimming: 6 bases; J trimming: 2 bases; junction bases outside the gene matches: 12. The CDR3 has 16 amino acids. Per the germline V gene, CDR1 is KGHSH and CDR2 is LQKENI. CDR3 in DNA: TGTGCCAGCTCGCAAGGCACAGGGGGGACGACCTACGAGCAGTACTTC. Its protein product is CASSQGTGGTTYEQYF.

This chain connects TRBV11-3 to TRBJ2-1; a possible D gene is TRBD2 (7 bases). The length of the CDR3 is 19 residues. V was pared by 0 bases and J by 9 bases, with 27 bases between. Germline assignment: CDR1 SGHNT and CDR2 YENEEA. The CDR3 is CASSLDQGGSQTRTAEQFF. CDR3 DNA: TGTGCCAGCAGCTTAGATCAGGGCGGGAGTCAAACCCGGACAGCTGAGCAGTTCTTC.

This clone was seen more than once but under ten times. This chain joins TRBV7-9 and TRBJ1-2; 7 nucleotides line up with TRBD1. The CDR3 contains 15 residues. Per germline, CDR1 SEHNR and CDR2 FQNEAQ (reference sequence). V shed 5 bases and J 4 bases; nucleotides not matched to a gene: 10. The CDR3 loop is CASSPEQGPSYGYTF. The CDR3 nucleotides are TGTGCCAGCAGCCCCGAACAGGGGCCCAGCTATGGCTACACCTTC.

This clone was observed a handful of times. The V and J genes are TRBV6-5 and TRBJ1-2; D unclear. CDR1 MNHEY and CDR2 SVGAGI come from the germline V gene. The CDR3 spans 14 residues. V shed 2 bases and J shed 0 bases, with 7 bases lying between them. The CDR3 sequence: CASSYGGSNYGYTF. CDR3 sequence (DNA): TGTGCCAGCAGTTACGGCGGCTCTAACTATGGCTACACCTTC.

CDR3 residues: CASSRGSGWDTEAFF. The CDR3 bases are TGTGCCAGCAGCCGTGGCTCAGGGTGGGACACTGAAGCTTTCTTT. This chain links TRBV3-1 (or the pseudogene TRBV3-2) with TRBJ1-1, with a tentative D call TRBD1 (5 bases). The CDR3 contains 15 residues. Germline loops: CDR1 LGHDT, CDR2 YNNKEL (reference sequence). V was shortened by 4 bases and J by 3 bases, with 15 bases between the two germline ends.

The V gene is TRBV10-3, the J gene TRBJ2-3, with D possibly matching TRBD1 (6 bases). CDR1 and CDR2 (germline): ENHRY, SYGVKD. V gave up 10 bases and J gave up 6 bases, with 17 bases separating them. This CDR3 contains 13 residues. The CDR3 DNA follows: TGTGCCAGCCGGGACACCACTTCGGATACGCAGTATTTT. It codes for CASRDTTSDTQYF.

The chain uses TRBV5-1 and TRBJ2-1; 7 nucleotides align to TRBD2. Germline V CDR1 and CDR2: SGHRS, YFSETQ. CDR3 length: 16 amino acids. V lost 3 bases to trimming and J lost 5 bases; unmatched junction nucleotides: 11. The CDR3 nucleotides are TGCGCCAGCAGCTGGGTGGGAGGGCTTTCTGACAATGAGCAGTTCTTC. Its translation is CASSWVGGLSDNEQFF.

The chain carries TRBV6-1 and TRBJ1-4; 8 bases are a match to TRBD1. Unmatched junction bases numbered 6, after V lost 1 base and J lost 8 bases. This CDR3 is 15 amino acids long. Germline CDR1 is MNHNS and CDR2 is SASEGT. CDR3 nucleotides: TGTGCCAGCAGTGAAGTGGGCAGGGGGCAAGAAAAACTGTTTTTT. This gives the protein CASSEVGRGQEKLFF.

The rearrangement uses TRBV24-1 and TRBJ2-3; TRBD2 matches 7 bases. Germline assignment: CDR1 KGHDR and CDR2 SFDVKD. This CDR3 has 16 amino acids. With V trimmed by 4 bases and J by 4 bases, 10 bases remained unmatched. The CDR3 bases are TGTGCCACCAGTGACCCGGGGAGGGATTTGGCAGATACGCAGTATTTT. This translates into CATSDPGRDLADTQYF.

The V call is TRBV19, the J call TRBJ2-7; the match to TRBD1 covers 7 bases. The J segment lost 3 bases and the V segment lost 6 bases, leaving 5 bases of the junction unmatched. Germline V CDR1 and CDR2: LNHDA, SQIVND (reference sequence). The CDR3 has 13 amino acids. DNA of the CDR3: TGTGCCAGTAGCAGAGACAGGGACTACGAGCAGTACTTC. Protein product: CASSRDRDYEQYF.

The rearrangement uses TRBV27 and TRBJ2-1; 9 positions agree with TRBD1. With V trimmed by 8 bases and J by 7 bases, 9 bases remained unmatched. The CDR3 has 14 amino acids. Per germline, CDR1 MNHEY and CDR2 SMNVEV (reference sequence). CDR3 in amino acids: CASWGGQGRNEQFF. DNA of the CDR3: TGTGCCAGCTGGGGGGGACAGGGACGAAATGAGCAGTTCTTC.

CDR3 protein: CASSEDLATNYGYTF. In DNA, the CDR3 is TGTGCCAGCAGTGAAGATTTGGCTACTAACTATGGCTACACCTTC. The chain is built from TRBV6-1 and TRBJ1-2, with D uncertain. The CDR3 totals 15 residues. Looked up from germline, CDR1 is MNHNS and CDR2 is SASEGT. V lost 1 base and J lost 0, with 9 bases in between.

DNA of the CDR3: TGCGCCAGCAGCTTGCCCGGGACAACGTCCTCCTACGAGCAGTACTTC. Protein sequence: CASSLPGTTSSYEQYF. The chain combines TRBV5-1 with TRBJ2-7; weak D call: TRBD1 (6 bases). CDR1 is SGHRS and CDR2 is YFSETQ in the germline V gene. This CDR3 has 16 residues. V dropped 1 base and J dropped 0 bases, with 14 bases sitting between them.

The rearrangement uses TRBV10-3 and TRBJ1-2, with D perhaps TRBD1 (6 bases). The CDR3 has 13 residues. The V end lost 7 bases, the J end lost 2 bases, and 11 bases lay between the germline ends. Germline V gene data show CDR1 as ENHRY and CDR2 as SYGVKD. CDR3 in DNA: TGTGCCATCAACCAGGACAGAAACTATGGCTACACCTTC. This translates into CAINQDRNYGYTF.